The T cell receptor beta chain under discussion was sequenced for a study of T cell responses to AZD1222 COVID-19 vaccine. For the study at large: Pooling of second doses given at about 4 or about 12 weeks was done.

Produced via immunoSEQ multiplex PCR; TCRdb's table is partial and in-frame only. Of roughly 120,000 clones listed, around 94% are singletons. Study-wide results and caveats: Among vaccine-associated CD4 TCRs, coverage spanned spike, with dominance at 160-218 and 743-854.

CDR3 length equals 14 residues. Germline V gene data show CDR1 as KGHDR and CDR2 as SFDVKD. J gave up 5 bases and V 3 bases, and 4 bases lay outside the gene matches. A word on this clone: What it recognizes is unknown.

The chain combines TRBV24-1 with TRBJ2-5; TRBD1 matches at 8 bases. The origin of this receptor is an adult in good health. The sequenced sample was peripheral blood, obtained on day 0 of AZD1222 vaccination. The CDR3 coding sequence is TGTGCCACCAGTGATCCGACAGGGGATGAGACCCAGTACTTC. Amino acids: CATSDPTGDETQYF.